Listed here are 14 T cell receptor beta chains from one sample, sequenced in a study of vaccination effects on CD4 cells after COVID-19. The assay was immunoSEQ multiplex PCR, and TCRdb's table has in-frame clones only and misses some. Among roughly 27,000 clones, roughly 71% were seen once, and the ten largest hold roughly 16%. No antigen has been assigned to these receptors. Using viral peptide pools, the ViraFEST assay grew out antigen-specific CD4+ T cells prior to sequencing. Cells that had been cultured for 10 days were the source of isolated CD4+ T cells. Each participant was given two doses of one vaccine (BNT162b2 or mRNA-1273). The sequencing here drew on CD4+ T cells from PBMCs cultured with HCoV-OC43 spike peptides, taken after COVID-19 vaccination. The subset was: HCoV-OC43 spike overlapping peptide pool stimulation. These receptor sequences come from a human donor who received a COVID-19 vaccine.

CDR3 DNA sequence: TGTGCCAGCAGTGAATGGGCGTTGGGGGCTTACAATGAGCAGTTCTTC. This codes for CASSEWALGAYNEQFF. This chain joins TRBV6-1 and TRBJ2-1, with D perhaps TRBD1 (6 bases). The CDR3 spans 16 residues. Germline CDR1 and CDR2: MNHNS and SASEGT. V lost 2 bases and J 4 bases, leaving 15 bases between the germline ends.

The chain has TRBV10-3 and TRBJ1-3, with TRBD1 matching 10 bases. After removal of 6 bases from V and 0 bases from J, the junction contained 8 bases not matched to a gene. This CDR3 comprises 17 residues. Germline CDR1 and CDR2: ENHRY and SYGVKD. CDR3 amino acids: CAIRSTGGDISGNTIYF. The CDR3 DNA reads TGTGCCATCAGATCGACAGGGGGCGATATCTCTGGAAACACCATATATTTT.

V usage is TRBV9 and J usage is TRBJ2-2, with D uncertain. Trimming removed 0 bases at V and 0 bases at J, with 6 bases between. CDR1 and CDR2 (germline): SGDLS, YYNGEE. This CDR3 spans 15 amino acids. The CDR3 nucleotides are TGTGCCAGCAGCGTAGGAGGAACGAACACCGGGGAGCTGTTTTTT. It encodes CASSVGGTNTGELFF.

The rearrangement joins TRBV10-3 to TRBJ2-5, with TRBD1 identical over 11 bases. CDR3 size: 14 residues. The V segment lost 6 bases and the J segment 5 bases; nucleotides outside the gene matches: 5. Germline values: CDR1 ENHRY, CDR2 SYGVKD. CDR3 DNA sequence: TGTGCCATCAGCCCGGGACAGGGGGGGGAGACCCAGTACTTC. Protein product: CAISPGQGGETQYF.

The sample holds a few counts of this clone. V is TRBV7-7 and J is TRBJ2-2; D gene ambiguous. The CDR3 contains 12 residues. Trimming left V 4 bases short and J 6 bases short, with 6 bases between. The V gene's germline CDR1 is SSHAT and CDR2 FNYEAQ (reference sequence). The CDR3 sequence is CASSSQAGELFF. The CDR3 nucleotides are TGTGCCAGCAGCTCCCAAGCCGGGGAGCTGTTTTTT.

This sequence joins TRBV7-9 and TRBJ1-2; 9 nucleotides align to TRBD1. V lost 5 bases to trimming and J lost 8 bases; unmatched junction nucleotides: 9. Germline assignment: CDR1 SEHNR and CDR2 FQNEAQ (reference sequence). The CDR3 runs to 14 residues. CDR3: CASSLVQGATGYTF. CDR3 DNA: TGTGCCAGCAGCCTCGTACAGGGGGCGACCGGCTACACCTTC.

This clone was counted only a few times. V and J are TRBV19 and TRBJ2-1; the D call may be TRBD1 or TRBD2 (6 bases each). Germline-derived CDR1 and CDR2 are LNHDA and SQIVND (reference sequence). The CDR3 runs 16 residues. V was trimmed by 0 bases and J by 5 bases, leaving 14 bases between them. The CDR3 bases are TGTGCCAGTAGTATAGATGCGCAGGGGACTCACAATGAGCAGTTCTTC. Its translation: CASSIDAQGTHNEQFF.

This chain's CDR3 is CASSPQGGRNSPLHF. CDR3 DNA: TGTGCCAGCTCACCACAGGGGGGCCGTAATTCACCCCTCCACTTT. The chain has TRBV18 and TRBJ1-6, with TRBD1 as a possible D gene (6 bases). V lost 1 base and J 6 bases, leaving 10 bases between the germline ends. The CDR3 totals 15 residues. Germline CDR1 and CDR2: KGHSH and LQKENI.

The chain joins TRBV15 to TRBJ1-5; unclear D gene. V shed 0 bases and J shed 4 bases, with 10 bases lying between them. CDR3 length equals 15 residues. CDR1 and CDR2 from the germline V gene are LNHNV and YYDKDF (reference sequence). Here the CDR3 reads CATSRDPYGNQPQHF. CDR3 in DNA: TGTGCCACCAGCAGAGATCCTTACGGGAATCAGCCCCAGCATTTT.

The chain uses TRBV12-3 or TRBV12-4 and TRBJ1-1; 7 nucleotides line up with TRBD1. This CDR3 contains 12 residues. J was trimmed by 5 bases and V by 6 bases; bases with no gene match: 3. DNA for the CDR3: TGTGCCAGCAGAGGGGGCCGTACTGAAGCTTTCTTT. It yields the protein CASRGGRTEAFF.

The chain couples TRBV5-1 to TRBJ2-5, with 12 bases identical to TRBD2. CDR1 and CDR2 (germline): SGHRS, YFSETQ. This CDR3 has 18 amino acids. V lost 0 bases, J lost 1 base, and 7 bases stayed unmatched. CDR3 nucleotides: TGCGCCAGCAGCTTGGGACTAGCGGGAGCCCTATCCCAAGAGACCCAGTACTTC. Translating gives CASSLGLAGALSQETQYF.

The V gene is TRBV12-3 or TRBV12-4, the J gene TRBJ1-5; D is uncertain. CDR3 length: 12 amino acids. The ends were cut back, 6 bases at V and 2 bases at J, with 5 bases in the middle. CDR3 nucleotides: TGTGCCAGCAGAGGTGGCAATCAGCCCCAGCATTTT. Residues: CASRGGNQPQHF.

The rearrangement links TRBV2 to TRBJ2-5; TRBD2 is a possible D gene (6 bases). This CDR3 contains 13 residues. Per germline, CDR1 SNHLY and CDR2 FYNNEI. V was clipped by 5 bases and J by 2 bases, with 9 bases between them. Here the CDR3 reads CASSWTNQETQYF. The CDR3 nucleotides are TGTGCCAGCAGTTGGACTAATCAAGAGACCCAGTACTTC.

This clone came up a few times. One junction end does not reproduce the germline sequence, and a read error may be involved. This chain uses TRBV10-3 with TRBJ1-6; D call uncertain. The germline CDR1 and CDR2 sequences are ENHRY and SYGVKD. The CDR3 runs 9 residues. CDR3: CAISEGRLF. The CDR3 nucleotides read TGTGCCATCAGTGAGGGCAGGCTCTTT.